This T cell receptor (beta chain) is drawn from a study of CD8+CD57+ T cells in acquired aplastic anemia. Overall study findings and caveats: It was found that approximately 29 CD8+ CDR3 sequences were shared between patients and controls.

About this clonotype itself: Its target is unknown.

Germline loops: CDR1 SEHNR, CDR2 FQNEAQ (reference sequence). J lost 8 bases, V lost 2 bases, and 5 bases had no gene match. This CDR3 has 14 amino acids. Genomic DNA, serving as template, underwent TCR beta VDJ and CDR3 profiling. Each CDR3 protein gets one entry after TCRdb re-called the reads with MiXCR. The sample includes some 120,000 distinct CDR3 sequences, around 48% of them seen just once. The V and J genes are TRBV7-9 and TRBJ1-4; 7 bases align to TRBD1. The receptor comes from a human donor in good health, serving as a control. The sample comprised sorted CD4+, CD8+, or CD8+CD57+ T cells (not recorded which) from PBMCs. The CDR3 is CASSLYRGGEKLFF. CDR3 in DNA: TGTGCCAGCAGCTTATACAGGGGAGGCGAAAAACTGTTTTTT.